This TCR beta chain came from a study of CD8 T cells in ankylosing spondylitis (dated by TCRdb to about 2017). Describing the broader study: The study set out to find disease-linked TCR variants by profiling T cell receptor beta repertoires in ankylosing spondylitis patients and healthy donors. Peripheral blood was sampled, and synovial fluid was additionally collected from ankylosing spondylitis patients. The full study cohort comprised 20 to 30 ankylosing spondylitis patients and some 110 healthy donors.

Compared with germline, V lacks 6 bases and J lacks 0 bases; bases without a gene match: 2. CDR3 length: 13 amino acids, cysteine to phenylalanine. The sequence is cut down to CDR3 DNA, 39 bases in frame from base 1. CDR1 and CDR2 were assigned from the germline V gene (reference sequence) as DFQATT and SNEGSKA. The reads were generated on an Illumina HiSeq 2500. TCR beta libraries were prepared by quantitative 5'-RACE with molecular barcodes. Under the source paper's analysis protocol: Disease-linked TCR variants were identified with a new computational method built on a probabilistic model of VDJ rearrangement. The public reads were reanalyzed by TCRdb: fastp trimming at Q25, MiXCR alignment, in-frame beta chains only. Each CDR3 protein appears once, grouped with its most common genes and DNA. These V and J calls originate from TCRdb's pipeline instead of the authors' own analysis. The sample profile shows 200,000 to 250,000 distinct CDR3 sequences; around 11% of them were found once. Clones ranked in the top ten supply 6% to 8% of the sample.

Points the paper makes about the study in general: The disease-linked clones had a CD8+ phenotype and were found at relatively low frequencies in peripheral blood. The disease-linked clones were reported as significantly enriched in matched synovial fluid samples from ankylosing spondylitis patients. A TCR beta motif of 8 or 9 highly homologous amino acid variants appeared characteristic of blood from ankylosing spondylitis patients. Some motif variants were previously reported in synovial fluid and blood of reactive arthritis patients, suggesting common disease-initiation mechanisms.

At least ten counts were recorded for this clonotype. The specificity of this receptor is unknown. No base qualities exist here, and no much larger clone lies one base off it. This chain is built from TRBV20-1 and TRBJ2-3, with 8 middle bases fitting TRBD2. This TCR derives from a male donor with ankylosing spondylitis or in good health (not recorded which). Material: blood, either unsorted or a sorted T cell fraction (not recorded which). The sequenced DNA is TGCAGTGCGGGCGGGGGGAGCACAGATACGCAGTATTTT. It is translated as CSAGGGSTDTQYF.